The 25 T cell receptor beta chains given below trace back to one sample, sequenced in a study of human CD8 memory T cell subsets. It was UMI-labeled 5' RACE by which the TCR beta libraries were made. With the 5' RACE reads reprocessed, TCRdb shows one record per CDR3 protein and no DNA. This sample contains fewer than 11,000 distinct CDR3 sequences. Sequenced: CD8+ stem-like memory T cells (TSCM and TCM) sorted from PBMCs. Indicated subset: stem-like memory CD8 T cells (TSTEM), CCR7+ PD-1- TIGIT-. Source of these receptors: a human donor in good health.

The chain's CDR3 is CASSLDPATNYGYTF. The genes are TRBV7-9 and TRBJ1-2. CDR3 length: 15 amino acids. The germline gives CDR1 SEHNR, CDR2 FQNEAQ (reference sequence).

The chain combines TRBV5-4 with TRBJ2-3. CDR3 length equals 16 residues. Germline V CDR1 and CDR2: SGHNT, YYREEE (reference sequence). CDR3 loop: CASSLYPSRHTDTQYF.

V gene TRBV6-5 combines with J gene TRBJ2-7; the D gene TCRdb calls, TRBD1, cannot be checked with no DNA. Germline CDR1 reads MNHEY; CDR2 reads SVGAGI. This CDR3 spans 15 amino acids. CDR3 loop: CASSYQGISSYEQYF.

The gene calls are TRBV6-2 or TRBV6-3 and TRBJ2-3. The length of the CDR3 is 13 residues. The germline CDR1 and CDR2 sequences are MNHEY and SVGEGT. CDR3 residues: CASSFGSSDTQYF.

The CDR3: CASSLLDSTYEQYF. The chain has TRBV6-2 or TRBV6-3 and TRBJ2-7. This CDR3 is 14 amino acids long. CDR1 is MNHEY and CDR2 is SVGEGT in the germline V gene.

The chain employs TRBV6-4 and TRBJ2-2; TCRdb proposes TRBD1, but this gene call is untestable without DNA. CDR1 and CDR2 (germline): MRHNA, SNTAGT. The length of the CDR3 is 16 residues. The CDR3 sequence: CASSEGLFDSTGELFF.

V gene TRBV7-2 combines with J gene TRBJ2-7; absent DNA, TCRdb's TRBD1 call cannot be checked. Germline V lookup: CDR1 SGHTA, CDR2 FQGNSA. This CDR3 contains 15 residues. The CDR3: CASSLLRDGHYEQYF. Full variable domain (rest looked up from reference TRBV7-2 and TRBJ2-7): GAGVSQSPSNKVTEKGKDVELRCDPISGHTALYWYRQSLGQGLEFLIYFQGNSAPDKSGLPSDRFSAERTGGSVSTLTIQRTQQEDSAVYLCASSLLRDGHYEQYFGPGTRLTVT.

The chain employs TRBV12-3 or TRBV12-4 and TRBJ2-7; TCRdb's D call of TRBD1 is untestable without DNA. The CDR3 length is 12 residues. CDR3 in amino acids: CASGQGPYEQYF.

The chain uses TRBV27 and TRBJ2-7; the TRBD2 assignment by TCRdb is unverifiable without DNA. Germline values: CDR1 MNHEY, CDR2 SMNVEV (reference sequence). The CDR3 is made up of 17 amino acids. The CDR3 protein is CASSQGLAGGPSYEQYF.

This chain joins TRBV7-9 and TRBJ2-5. Germline lookup yields CDR1 SEHNR and CDR2 FQNEAQ (reference sequence). The CDR3 is 13 residues long. CDR3 residues: CASSLGVVETQYF.

The gene calls are TRBV4-2 and TRBJ2-5. The CDR3 is 12 amino acids. The germline gives CDR1 LGHNA, CDR2 YNFKEQ. The CDR3 region is CASSPAAGTQYF.

The rearrangement joins TRBV11-2 to TRBJ2-7. Germline V gene data show CDR1 as SGHAT and CDR2 as FQNNGV. The CDR3 loop spans 11 amino acids. CDR3: CASSQSYEQYF.

V is TRBV3-1 and J is TRBJ1-3. Germline V gene lookup returns CDR1 LGHDT and CDR2 YNNKEL (reference sequence). The CDR3 loop spans 15 amino acids. CDR3: CASSHGTLLGNTIYF.

The chain recombines TRBV5-1 with TRBJ1-4; TCRdb's D call, TRBD1, is unchecked because there is no DNA. The CDR3 spans 14 residues. Per the germline V gene, CDR1 is SGHRS and CDR2 is YFSETQ. The CDR3 is CASSWTGGNEKLFF.

This rearrangement joins TRBV14 to TRBJ1-1. The CDR3 consists of 16 residues. Per germline, CDR1 SGHDN and CDR2 FVKESK. CDR3 region: CASSQAFVGLFTEAFF.

CDR3 region: CASSQDAGAPYNEQFF. J is TRBJ2-1 and V is TRBV4-3. The CDR3 totals 16 residues. Germline V CDR1 and CDR2: LGHNA, YSLEER.

Here the CDR3 reads CASSWGHLGGSYEQYF. V usage is TRBV5-1 and J usage is TRBJ2-7. CDR1 and CDR2 from the germline V gene are SGHRS and YFSETQ. The CDR3 is 16 amino acids.

This clonotype is deemed medium-sized by its frequency. The chain's CDR3 is CASSDSGESTGELFF. The J gene is TRBJ2-2, the V gene TRBV6-4. This CDR3 contains 15 residues. Germline assignment: CDR1 MRHNA and CDR2 SNTAGT.

This chain links TRBV6-5 with TRBJ2-2; with no DNA, the TCRdb D assignment of TRBD1 cannot be verified. Germline loops: CDR1 MNHEY, CDR2 SVGAGI. This CDR3 has 15 residues. CDR3 amino acids: CASRETGLRTGELFF.

V and J are TRBV3-1 and TRBJ2-3; lacking DNA, the TRBD2 call made by TCRdb goes unchecked. CDR3 length equals 17 residues. Looked up from germline, CDR1 is LGHDT and CDR2 is YNNKEL (reference sequence). CDR3 region: CASSHHRGARLTDTQYF.

The chain carries TRBV21-1 and TRBJ2-3; TCRdb gives TRBD1 as the D gene, but with no DNA this cannot be confirmed. TRBV21-1 is marked as a pseudogene. This CDR3 is built from 17 residues. CDR3 sequence reads: CASSKVRVLGSTDTQYF.

The chain joins TRBV4-1 to TRBJ2-1; TCRdb's D gene call, TRBD1, goes unchecked for lack of DNA. Germline assignment: CDR1 MGHRA and CDR2 YSYEKL. The CDR3 is made up of 19 amino acids. CDR3 loop: CASSPHPSGRGDSYNEQFF.

This sequence joins TRBV6-6 and TRBJ1-1; TCRdb proposes TRBD1, but this gene call is untestable without DNA. Germline loops: CDR1 MNHNY, CDR2 SVGAGI (reference sequence). This CDR3 comprises 13 residues. CDR3 amino acids: CASGGVYNTEAFF.

This clonotype is deemed medium-sized by its frequency. This chain links TRBV14 with TRBJ2-7; TCRdb indicates TRBD2, and absent DNA this call remains unverified. The CDR3 length is 14 residues. Germline V gene sequence: CDR1 SGHDN, CDR2 FVKESK. The CDR3 reads CASSPLRGRGEQYF.

The chain employs TRBV7-3 and TRBJ2-6. The CDR3 runs 15 residues. Germline assignment: CDR1 SGHTA and CDR2 FQGTGA. The CDR3 sequence is CASSPPGTGANVLTF.